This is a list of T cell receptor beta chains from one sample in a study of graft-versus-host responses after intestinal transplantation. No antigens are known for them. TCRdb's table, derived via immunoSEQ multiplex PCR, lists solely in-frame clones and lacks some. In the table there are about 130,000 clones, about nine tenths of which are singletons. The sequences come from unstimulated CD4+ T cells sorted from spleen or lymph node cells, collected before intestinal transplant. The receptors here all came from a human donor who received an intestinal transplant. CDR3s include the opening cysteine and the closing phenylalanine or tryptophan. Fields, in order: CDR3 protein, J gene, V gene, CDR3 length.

CDR3: CAISETGTTEAFF
J: TRBJ1-1
V: TRBV10-3
length: 13

CDR3: CASSNLRGSYEQYF
J: TRBJ2-7
V: TRBV5-4
length: 14

CDR3: CASSWDSAAGGPQDEQYF
J: TRBJ2-7
V: TRBV5-1
length: 18

CDR3: CASSLAGLAGVEQYF
J: TRBJ2-7
V: TRBV7-9
length: 15

CDR3: CALGLAGESSYEQYF
J: TRBJ2-7
V: TRBV7-2
length: 15

CDR3: CASSARLAGDTQYF
J: TRBJ2-3
V: TRBV19
length: 14

CDR3: CASSLRGGTEAFF
J: TRBJ1-1
V: TRBV7-9
length: 13

CDR3: CASSEPPRLQNEKLFF
J: TRBJ1-4
V: TRBV6-1
length: 16

CDR3: CASSYLLTGTGGEQYF
J: TRBJ2-7
V: TRBV6-6
length: 16

CDR3: CASSSPAAYEQYF
J: TRBJ2-7
V: TRBV28
length: 13

CDR3: CASSQGRSYNEQFF
J: TRBJ2-1
V: TRBV4-3
length: 14

CDR3: CASSYSKGADTEAFF
J: TRBJ1-1
V: TRBV6-5
length: 15

CDR3: CASSLAWGSSYNEQFF
J: TRBJ2-1
V: TRBV5-1
length: 16

CDR3: CASSLGLAGESSYNEQFF
J: TRBJ2-1
V: TRBV7-7
length: 18

CDR3: CASSYSLQHNYGYTF
J: TRBJ1-2
V: TRBV6-5
length: 15

CDR3: CASSYRGLGGRGSYNEQFF
J: TRBJ2-1
V: TRBV4-1
length: 19

CDR3: CASQQGANTGELFF
J: TRBJ2-2
V: TRBV5-5
length: 14

CDR3: CASSQGGTGGEKLFF
J: TRBJ1-4
V: TRBV6-5
length: 15

CDR3: CASSWGGTSGRYEQYF
J: TRBJ2-7
V: TRBV6-5
length: 16

CDR3: CASSLSSLPIGNEKLFF
J: TRBJ1-4
V: TRBV5-1
length: 17

CDR3: CASSLGDGTAYEQYF
J: TRBJ2-7
V: TRBV28
length: 15

CDR3: CASSGLAGGGPETQYF
J: TRBJ2-5
V: TRBV30
length: 16

CDR3: CASRPTRGLNEKLFF
J: TRBJ1-4
V: TRBV27
length: 15

CDR3: CASSHNPTDWRNEQFF
J: TRBJ2-1
V: TRBV18
length: 16

CDR3: CSVVGTAGGYNEQYF
J: TRBJ2-7
V: TRBV29-1
length: 15

CDR3: CSVESTLGEQYF
J: TRBJ2-7
V: TRBV29-1
length: 12

CDR3: CASSLWGRDYGYTF
J: TRBJ1-2
V: TRBV28
length: 14

CDR3: CAWSILRGKNTEAFF
J: TRBJ1-1
V: TRBV30
length: 15

CDR3: CASSRRGLAVLTDTQYF
J: TRBJ2-3
V: TRBV5-4
length: 17

CDR3: CATSGTGVYEQYF
J: TRBJ2-7
V: TRBV25-1
length: 13

CDR3: CASSAGRVSLESPLF
J: TRBJ1-2
V: TRBV7-2
length: 15

CDR3: CASSYGGPAYEQYF
J: NA
V: TRBV6-6
length: 14

CDR3: CSAWAYYEQYF
J: TRBJ2-7
V: TRBV20-1
length: 11

CDR3: CAWSVRSEQFF
J: TRBJ2-1
V: TRBV30
length: 11

CDR3: CASSYRTSGSSDEQYF
J: TRBJ2-7
V: TRBV6-6
length: 16

CDR3: CASSSWTEAFF
J: TRBJ1-1
V: TRBV6-5
length: 11

CDR3: CASTQKNRTGANQPQHF
J: TRBJ1-5
V: TRBV7-2
length: 17

CDR3: CASTHPQEPYEQYF
J: TRBJ2-7
V: TRBV28
length: 14

CDR3: CASSSRSGGIRNIQYF
J: TRBJ2-4
V: TRBV28
length: 16

CDR3: CASSFLGPEQYF
J: TRBJ2-7
V: TRBV7-9
length: 12

CDR3: CASSGVRLGVANEQFF
J: TRBJ2-1
V: TRBV25-1
length: 16

CDR3: CASSPRTSGSYNEQFF
J: TRBJ2-1
V: TRBV19
length: 16

CDR3: CASSFQGAVGNEQFF
J: TRBJ2-1
V: TRBV5-4
length: 15

CDR3: CASSGGHGEKLFF
J: TRBJ1-4
V: TRBV28
length: 13

CDR3: CASSQVSGASYEQYF
J: TRBJ2-7
V: TRBV4-1
length: 15

CDR3: CSSDGTGGRGKPDTQYF
J: TRBJ2-3
V: TRBV29-1
length: 17

CDR3: CASSTGLAGGTDTQYF
J: TRBJ2-3
V: TRBV18
length: 16

CDR3: CASSPQEEGIYTF
J: TRBJ1-2
V: TRBV7-6
length: 13

CDR3: CAWSLPGVQPQHF
J: TRBJ1-5
V: TRBV30
length: 13

CDR3: CASSLAGVQETQYF
J: TRBJ2-5
V: TRBV7-3
length: 14

CDR3: CAWRPGAGTEAFF
J: TRBJ1-1
V: TRBV30
length: 13

CDR3: CASRLSGASTDTQYF
J: TRBJ2-3
V: TRBV7-2
length: 15

CDR3: CASSQRTVGNQPQHF
J: TRBJ1-5
V: TRBV4-1
length: 15

CDR3: CASSPAAPKQFF
J: TRBJ2-1
V: TRBV7-2
length: 12

CDR3: CASSRGTSLPQETQYF
J: TRBJ2-5
V: TRBV5-4
length: 16